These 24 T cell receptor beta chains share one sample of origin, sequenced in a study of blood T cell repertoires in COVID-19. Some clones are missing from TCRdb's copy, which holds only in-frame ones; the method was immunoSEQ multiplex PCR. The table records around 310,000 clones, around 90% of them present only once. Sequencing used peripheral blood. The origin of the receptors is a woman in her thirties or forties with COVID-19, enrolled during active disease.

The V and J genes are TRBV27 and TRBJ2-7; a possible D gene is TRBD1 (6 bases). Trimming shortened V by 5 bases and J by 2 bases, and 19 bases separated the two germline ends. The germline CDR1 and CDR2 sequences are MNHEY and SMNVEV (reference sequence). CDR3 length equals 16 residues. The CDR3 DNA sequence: TGTGCCAGCAGTCCCGCCCTCACAGGGACGGCCTACGAGCAGTACTTC. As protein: CASSPALTGTAYEQYF.

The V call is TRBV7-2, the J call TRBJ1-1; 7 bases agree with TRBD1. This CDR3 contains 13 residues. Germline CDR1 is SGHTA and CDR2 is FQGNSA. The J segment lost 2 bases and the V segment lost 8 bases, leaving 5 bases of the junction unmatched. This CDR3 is CASRQGINTEAFF. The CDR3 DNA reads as TGTGCCAGCCGACAGGGTATTAACACTGAAGCTTTCTTT. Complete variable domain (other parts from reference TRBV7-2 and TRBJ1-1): GAGVSQSPSNKVTEKGKDVELRCDPISGHTALYWYRQSLGQGLEFLIYFQGNSAPDKSGLPSDRFSAERTGGSVSTLTIQRTQQEDSAVYLCASRQGINTEAFFGQGTRLTVV.

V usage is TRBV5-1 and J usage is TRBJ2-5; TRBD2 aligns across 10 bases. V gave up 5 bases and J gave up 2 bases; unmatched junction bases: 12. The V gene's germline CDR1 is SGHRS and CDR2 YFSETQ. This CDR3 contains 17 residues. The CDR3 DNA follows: TGCGCCAGCAGTGGGAGCGGGGGGGCCGGGGCTCAAGAGACCCAGTACTTC. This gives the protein CASSGSGGAGAQETQYF.

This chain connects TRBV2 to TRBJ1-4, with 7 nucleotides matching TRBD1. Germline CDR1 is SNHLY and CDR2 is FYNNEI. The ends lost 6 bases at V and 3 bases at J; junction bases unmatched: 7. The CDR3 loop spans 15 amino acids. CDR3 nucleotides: TGTGCCAGCAGCAATGAGGGGGCCGCTAATGAAAAACTGTTTTTT. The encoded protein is CASSNEGAANEKLFF.

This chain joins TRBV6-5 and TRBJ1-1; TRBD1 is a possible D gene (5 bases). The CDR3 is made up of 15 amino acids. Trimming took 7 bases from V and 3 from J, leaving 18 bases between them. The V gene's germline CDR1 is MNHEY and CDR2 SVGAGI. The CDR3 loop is CASTTRDSTDTEAFF. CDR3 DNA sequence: TGTGCCAGCACCACGCGTGACAGCACGGACACTGAAGCTTTCTTT.

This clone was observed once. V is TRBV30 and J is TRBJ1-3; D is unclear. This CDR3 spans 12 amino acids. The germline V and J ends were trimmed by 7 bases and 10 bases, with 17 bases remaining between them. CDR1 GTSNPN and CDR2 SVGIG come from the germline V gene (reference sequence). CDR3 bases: TGTGCCTTTAGTAATACCCGGGTGACCATATATTTT. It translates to CAFSNTRVTIYF.

The CDR3 bases are TGTGCCACCAGTCTGACTATTTACAATGAGCAGTTCTTC. Translating it yields CATSLTIYNEQFF. The rearrangement links TRBV24-1 to TRBJ2-1; D might be TRBD2 (5 bases). There are 13 residues in the CDR3. Germline lookup yields CDR1 KGHDR and CDR2 SFDVKD. The ends were cut back, 6 bases at V and 4 bases at J, with 9 bases in the middle.

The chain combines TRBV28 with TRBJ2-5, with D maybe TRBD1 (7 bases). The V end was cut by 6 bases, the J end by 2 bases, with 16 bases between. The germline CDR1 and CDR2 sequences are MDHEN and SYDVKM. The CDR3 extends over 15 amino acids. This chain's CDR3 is CASRSPGGPQETQYF. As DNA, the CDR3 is TGTGCCAGCAGATCGCCAGGGGGGCCTCAAGAGACCCAGTACTTC. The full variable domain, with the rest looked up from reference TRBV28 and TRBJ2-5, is DVKVTQSSRYLVKRTGEKVFLECVQDMDHENMFWYRQDPGLGLRLIYFSYDVKMKEKGDIPEGYSVSREKKERFSLILESASTNQTSMYLCASRSPGGPQETQYFGPGTRLLVL.

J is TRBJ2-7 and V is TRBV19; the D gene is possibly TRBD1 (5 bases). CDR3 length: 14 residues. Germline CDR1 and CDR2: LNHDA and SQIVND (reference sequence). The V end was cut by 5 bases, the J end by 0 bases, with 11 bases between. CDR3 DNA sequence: TGTGCCAGTAGTCAGGGCCTCAGCTCCTACGAGCAGTACTTC. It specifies CASSQGLSSYEQYF.

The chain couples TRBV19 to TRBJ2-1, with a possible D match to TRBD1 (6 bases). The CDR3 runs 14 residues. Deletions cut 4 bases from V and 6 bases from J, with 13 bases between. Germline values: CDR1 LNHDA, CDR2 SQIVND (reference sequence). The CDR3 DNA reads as TGTGCCAGTAGTAGCCGAGGGGGTCTCAATGAGCAGTTCTTC. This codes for CASSSRGGLNEQFF.

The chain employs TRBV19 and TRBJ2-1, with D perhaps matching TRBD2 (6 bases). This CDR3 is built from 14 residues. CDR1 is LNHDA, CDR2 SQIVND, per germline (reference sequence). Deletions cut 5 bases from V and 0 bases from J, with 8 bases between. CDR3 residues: CASSGGVSYNEQFF. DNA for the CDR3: TGTGCCAGTAGTGGAGGGGTCTCCTACAATGAGCAGTTCTTC.

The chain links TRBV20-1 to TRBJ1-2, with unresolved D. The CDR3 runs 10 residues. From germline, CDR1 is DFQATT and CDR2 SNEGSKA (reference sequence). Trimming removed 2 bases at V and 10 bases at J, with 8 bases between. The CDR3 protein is CSARRHPYTF. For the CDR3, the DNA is TGCAGTGCTAGACGACATCCCTACACCTTC.

Here the CDR3 DNA reads TGTGCCAGCAGTTTCCTCCAGGGGGCCGGGACAGATACGCAGTATTTT. Amino acid sequence: CASSFLQGAGTDTQYF. The genes are TRBV27 and TRBJ2-3, with 8 nucleotides matching TRBD1. The CDR3 is 16 amino acids. Germline values: CDR1 MNHEY, CDR2 SMNVEV (reference sequence). V lost 3 bases, J lost 3 bases, and 8 bases stayed unmatched.

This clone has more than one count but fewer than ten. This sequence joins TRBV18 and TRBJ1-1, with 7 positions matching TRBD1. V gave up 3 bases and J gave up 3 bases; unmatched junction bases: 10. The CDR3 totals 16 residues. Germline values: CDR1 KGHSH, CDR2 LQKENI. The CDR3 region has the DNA TGTGCCAGCTCACCCCTCCAAACAGGGGCGGACACTGAAGCTTTCTTT. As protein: CASSPLQTGADTEAFF.

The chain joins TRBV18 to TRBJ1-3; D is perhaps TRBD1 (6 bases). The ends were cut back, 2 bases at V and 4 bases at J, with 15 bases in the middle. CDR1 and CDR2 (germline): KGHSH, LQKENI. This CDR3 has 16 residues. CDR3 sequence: CASSPLTGLSGNTIYF. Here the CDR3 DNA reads TGTGCCAGCTCACCATTGACAGGTTTGTCAGGAAACACCATATATTTT.

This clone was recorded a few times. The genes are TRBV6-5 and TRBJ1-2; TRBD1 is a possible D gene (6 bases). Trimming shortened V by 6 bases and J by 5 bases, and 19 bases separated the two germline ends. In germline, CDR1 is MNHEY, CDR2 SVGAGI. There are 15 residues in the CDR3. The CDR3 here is CASSFFARGGYGYTF. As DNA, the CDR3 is TGTGCCAGCAGCTTCTTCGCCAGGGGAGGGTATGGCTACACCTTC.

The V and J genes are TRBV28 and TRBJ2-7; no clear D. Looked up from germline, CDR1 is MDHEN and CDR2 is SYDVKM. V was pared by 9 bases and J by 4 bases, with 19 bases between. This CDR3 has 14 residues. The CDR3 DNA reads TGTGCCAGTTCTCCCCTCTCGGTACCGTACGAGCAGTACTTC. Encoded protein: CASSPLSVPYEQYF.

The CDR3 sequence is CASSLGLSGNTIYF. The CDR3, as DNA: TGCGCCAGCAGCTTGGGGCTCTCTGGAAACACCATATATTTT. The chain carries TRBV5-1 and TRBJ1-3; D remains ambiguous. Germline V gene sequence: CDR1 SGHRS, CDR2 YFSETQ. This CDR3 spans 14 amino acids. Trimming left V 0 bases short and J 0 bases short, with 4 bases between.

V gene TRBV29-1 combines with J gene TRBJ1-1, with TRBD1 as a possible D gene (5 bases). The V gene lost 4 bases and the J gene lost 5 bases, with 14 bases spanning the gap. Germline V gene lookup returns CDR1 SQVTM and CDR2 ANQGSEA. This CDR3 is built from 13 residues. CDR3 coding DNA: TGCAGCGTTGGAAAGGGGATCGGAACTGAAGCTTTCTTT. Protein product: CSVGKGIGTEAFF.

CDR3 protein: CASSLYQGRGSNSPLHF. The CDR3 nucleotides read TGTGCCAGCAGCTTGTACCAGGGGAGAGGGTCGAATTCACCCCTCCACTTT. The V gene is TRBV7-8, the J gene TRBJ1-6, with D possibly being TRBD1 (6 bases). Germline V gene data show CDR1 as SGHVS and CDR2 as FQNEAQ. The V and J ends lost 3 bases and 7 bases respectively, with 19 bases between them. The CDR3 has 17 residues.

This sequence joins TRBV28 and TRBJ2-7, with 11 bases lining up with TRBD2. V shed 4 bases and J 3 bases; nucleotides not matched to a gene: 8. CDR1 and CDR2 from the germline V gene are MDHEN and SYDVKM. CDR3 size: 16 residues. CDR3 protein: CASSSTGTSGFYEQYF. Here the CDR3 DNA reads TGTGCCAGCAGTTCCACCGGGACTAGCGGATTCTACGAGCAGTACTTC.

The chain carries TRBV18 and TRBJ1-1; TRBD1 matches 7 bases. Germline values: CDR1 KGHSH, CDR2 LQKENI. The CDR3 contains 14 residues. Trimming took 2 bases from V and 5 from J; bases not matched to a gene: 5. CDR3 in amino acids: CASSPTGVGTEAFF. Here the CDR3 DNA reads TGTGCCAGCTCACCAACAGGGGTGGGAACTGAAGCTTTCTTT.

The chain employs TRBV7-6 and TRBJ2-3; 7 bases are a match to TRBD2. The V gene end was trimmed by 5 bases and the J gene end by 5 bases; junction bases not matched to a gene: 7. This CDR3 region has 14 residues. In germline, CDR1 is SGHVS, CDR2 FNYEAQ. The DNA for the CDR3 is TGTGCCAGCAGCCCCCGCGCGGGAGAAGATACGCAGTATTTT. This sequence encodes CASSPRAGEDTQYF.

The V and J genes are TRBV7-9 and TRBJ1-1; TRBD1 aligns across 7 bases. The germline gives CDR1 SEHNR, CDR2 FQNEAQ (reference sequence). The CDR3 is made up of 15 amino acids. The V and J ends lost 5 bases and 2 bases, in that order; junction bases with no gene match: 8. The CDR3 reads CASSGKTGKNTEAFF. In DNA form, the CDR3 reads TGTGCCAGCAGCGGAAAGACAGGGAAAAACACTGAAGCTTTCTTT.